This TCR beta chain was identified in a study of identical twins. Germline V gene data show CDR1 as ENHRY and CDR2 as SYGVKD. V was pared by 3 bases and J by 3 bases, with 11 bases between. This CDR3 has 14 amino acids. TCRdb ran MiXCR on the 5' RACE reads and lists one entry per CDR3 protein. This table has about 520,000 distinct CDR3 sequences, roughly a fifth appearing once. This clonotype was found a few times. These data were also filed under a second study, of T cells expressing NK-cell markers.

The sequence was obtained from a woman between 18 and 29 years old in good health. The sample consisted of CD4+ T cells sorted from blood. The V call is TRBV10-3, the J call TRBJ2-5, with D perhaps assigned TRBD1 or TRBD2 (6 bases each). The CDR3 nucleotides are TGTGCCATCAGTGAAGTAAGGGGGGAAGAGACCCAGTACTTC. It translates to CAISEVRGEETQYF.